These 5 T cell receptor beta chains were sequenced from one sample in a study of T cell responses to AZD1222 COVID-19 vaccine. Libraries were prepared by immunoSEQ multiplex PCR; TCRdb keeps only in-frame clonotypes and omits some of them. The data hold 100,000 to 150,000 clones, with approximately 86% observed a single time. The starting material was peripheral blood, obtained on day 0 of AZD1222 vaccination. The receptors stem from an adult in good health.

J is TRBJ1-1 and V is TRBV28, with TRBD1 identical over 9 bases. Germline loops: CDR1 MDHEN, CDR2 SYDVKM. V dropped 9 bases and J dropped 5; count of bases not matched to a gene: 10. CDR3 length: 14 residues. The DNA for the CDR3 is TGTGCCAGTAAGTCGGACAGGGGCTCAACTGAAGCTTTCTTT. It is translated as CASKSDRGSTEAFF. The full variable domain, in which reference TRBV28 and TRBJ1-1 provide the parts outside the CDR3, is DVKVTQSSRYLVKRTGEKVFLECVQDMDHENMFWYRQDPGLGLRLIYFSYDVKMKEKGDIPEGYSVSREKKERFSLILESASTNQTSMYLCASKSDRGSTEAFFGQGTRLTVV.

The chain joins TRBV6-2 or TRBV6-3 to TRBJ1-2, with no clear D. Germline V gives CDR1 MNHEY, CDR2 SVGEGT. This CDR3 spans 13 amino acids. Trimming took off 5 bases at V and 6 bases at J, with 13 bases between the two ends. The CDR3 region has the DNA TGTGCCAGCAGTCGATTTGCGACCGATGGCTACACCTTC. It encodes CASSRFATDGYTF.

This clone was counted between two and nine times. CDR3 residues: CASSELEGYGYTF. The CDR3 DNA reads TGTGCCAGCAGCGAGTTGGAGGGTTATGGCTACACCTTC. The V and J genes are TRBV6-4 and TRBJ1-2; no reliable D call. Looked up from germline, CDR1 is MRHNA and CDR2 is SNTAGT. This CDR3 has 13 residues. With 6 bases removed from V and 5 bases from J, the gap between germline ends came to 13 bases.

The rearrangement joins TRBV12-3 or TRBV12-4 to TRBJ1-5; possible D gene TRBD1, 6 bases. V lost 8 bases to trimming and J lost 7 bases, with 15 bases between them. The CDR3 consists of 13 residues. CDR3 DNA sequence: TGTGCCAGCCAGGCGGGGGGCTGGCAGCCCCAGCATTTT. Translated: CASQAGGWQPQHF.

The rearrangement links TRBV18 to TRBJ1-1; D is possibly TRBD1 (5 bases). The CDR3 spans 13 residues. The V gene's germline CDR1 is KGHSH and CDR2 LQKENI. V dropped 1 base and J dropped 7 bases, with 10 bases sitting between them. This chain's CDR3 is CASSPRDRIEAFF. The CDR3 DNA reads as TGTGCCAGCTCACCACGGGACCGGATTGAAGCTTTCTTT.